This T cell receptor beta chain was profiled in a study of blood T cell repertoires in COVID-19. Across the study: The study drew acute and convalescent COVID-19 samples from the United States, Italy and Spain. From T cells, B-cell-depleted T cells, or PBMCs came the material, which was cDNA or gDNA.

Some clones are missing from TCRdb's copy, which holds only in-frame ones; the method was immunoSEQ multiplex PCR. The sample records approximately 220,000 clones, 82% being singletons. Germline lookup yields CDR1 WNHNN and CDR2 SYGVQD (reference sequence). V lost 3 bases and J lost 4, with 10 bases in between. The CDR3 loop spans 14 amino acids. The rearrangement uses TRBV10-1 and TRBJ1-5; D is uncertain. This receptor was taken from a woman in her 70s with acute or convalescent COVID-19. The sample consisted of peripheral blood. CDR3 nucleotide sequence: TGCGCCAGCAGTGATGGACTTGCAAATCAGCCCCAGCATTTT. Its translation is CASSDGLANQPQHF.